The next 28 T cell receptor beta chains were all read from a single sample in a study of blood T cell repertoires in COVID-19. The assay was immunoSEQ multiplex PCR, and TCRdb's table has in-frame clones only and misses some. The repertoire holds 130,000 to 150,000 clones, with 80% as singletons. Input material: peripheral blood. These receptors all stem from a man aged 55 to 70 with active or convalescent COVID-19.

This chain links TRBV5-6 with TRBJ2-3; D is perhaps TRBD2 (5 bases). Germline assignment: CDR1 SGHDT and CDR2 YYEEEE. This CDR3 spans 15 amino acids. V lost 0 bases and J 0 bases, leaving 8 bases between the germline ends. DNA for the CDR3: TGTGCCAGCAGCTTGGTGTGGACTAGCACAGATACGCAGTATTTT. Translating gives CASSLVWTSTDTQYF.

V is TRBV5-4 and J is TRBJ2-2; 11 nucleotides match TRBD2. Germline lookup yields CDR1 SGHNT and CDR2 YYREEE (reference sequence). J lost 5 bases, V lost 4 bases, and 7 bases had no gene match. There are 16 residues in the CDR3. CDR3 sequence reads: CASSREGLADTGELFF. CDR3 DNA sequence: TGTGCCAGCAGCCGTGAGGGACTAGCGGATACCGGGGAGCTGTTTTTT. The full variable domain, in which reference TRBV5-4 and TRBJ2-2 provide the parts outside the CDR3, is ETGVTQSPTHLIKTRGQQVTLRCSSQSGHNTVSWYQQALGQGPQFIFQYYREEENGRGNFPPRFSGLQFPNYSSELNVNALELDDSALYLCASSREGLADTGELFFGEGSRLTVL.

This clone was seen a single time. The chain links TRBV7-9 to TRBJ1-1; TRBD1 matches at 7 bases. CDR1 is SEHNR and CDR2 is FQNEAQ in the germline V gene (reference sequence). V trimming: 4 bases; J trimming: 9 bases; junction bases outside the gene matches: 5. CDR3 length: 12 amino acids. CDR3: CASSSPDRKAFF. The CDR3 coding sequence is TGTGCCAGCAGCTCCCCGGACAGGAAAGCTTTCTTT.

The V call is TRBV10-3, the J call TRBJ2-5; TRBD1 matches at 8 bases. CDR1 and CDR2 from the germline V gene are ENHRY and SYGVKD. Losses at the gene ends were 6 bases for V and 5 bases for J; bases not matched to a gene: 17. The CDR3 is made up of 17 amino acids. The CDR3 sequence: CAISGQAQGAKGETQYF. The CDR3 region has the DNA TGTGCCATCAGCGGACAAGCTCAGGGGGCGAAAGGGGAGACCCAGTACTTC.

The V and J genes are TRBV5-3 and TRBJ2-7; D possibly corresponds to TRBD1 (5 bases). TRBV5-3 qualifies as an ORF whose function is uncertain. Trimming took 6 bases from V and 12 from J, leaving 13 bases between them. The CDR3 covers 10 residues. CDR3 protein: CARTPGLLYF. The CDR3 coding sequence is TGTGCCAGAACGCCAGGGTTGCTGTACTTC.

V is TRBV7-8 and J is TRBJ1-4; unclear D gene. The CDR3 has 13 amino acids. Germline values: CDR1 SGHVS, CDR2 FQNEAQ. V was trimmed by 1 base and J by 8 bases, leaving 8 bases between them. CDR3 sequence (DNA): TGTGCCAGCAGCTTAGTCGGTGTAGAAAAACTGTTTTTT. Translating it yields CASSLVGVEKLFF.

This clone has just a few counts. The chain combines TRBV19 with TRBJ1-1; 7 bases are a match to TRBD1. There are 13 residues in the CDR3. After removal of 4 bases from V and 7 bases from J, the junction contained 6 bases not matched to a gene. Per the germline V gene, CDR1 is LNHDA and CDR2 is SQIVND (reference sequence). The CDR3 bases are TGTGCCAGTAGTACCGGGACAGCTTTTGAAGCTTTCTTT. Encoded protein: CASSTGTAFEAFF.

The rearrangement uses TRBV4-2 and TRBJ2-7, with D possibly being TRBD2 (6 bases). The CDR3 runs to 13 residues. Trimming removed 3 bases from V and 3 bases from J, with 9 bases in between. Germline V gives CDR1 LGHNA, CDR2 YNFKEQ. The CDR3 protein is CASSQGRSYEQYF. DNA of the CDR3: TGTGCCAGCAGCCAGGGGAGGAGCTACGAGCAGTACTTC.

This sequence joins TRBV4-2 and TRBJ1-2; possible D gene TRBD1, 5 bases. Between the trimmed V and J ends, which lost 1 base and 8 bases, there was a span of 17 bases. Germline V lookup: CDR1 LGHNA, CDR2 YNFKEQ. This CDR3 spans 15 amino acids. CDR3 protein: CASSQAQVTFGGYTF. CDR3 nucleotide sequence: TGTGCCAGCAGCCAAGCACAGGTGACCTTCGGGGGCTACACCTTC.

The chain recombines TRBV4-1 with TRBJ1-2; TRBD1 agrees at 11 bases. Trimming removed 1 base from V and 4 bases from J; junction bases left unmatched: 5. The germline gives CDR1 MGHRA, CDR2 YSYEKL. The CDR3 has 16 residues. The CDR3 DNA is TGCGCCAGCAGCCAAGTTGGAGGGACAGGGGGCTATGGCTACACCTTC. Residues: CASSQVGGTGGYGYTF.

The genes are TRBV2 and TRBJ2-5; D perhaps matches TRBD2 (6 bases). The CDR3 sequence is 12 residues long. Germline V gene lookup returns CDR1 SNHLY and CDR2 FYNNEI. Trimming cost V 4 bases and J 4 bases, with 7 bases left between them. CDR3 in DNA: TGTGCCAGCAGTGTAGCGGCAGAGACCCAGTACTTC. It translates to CASSVAAETQYF. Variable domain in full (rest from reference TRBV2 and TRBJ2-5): EPEVTQTPSHQVTQMGQEVILRCVPISNHLYFYWYRQILGQKVEFLVSFYNNEISEKSEIFDDQFSVERPDGSNFTLKIRSTKLEDSAMYFCASSVAAETQYFGPGTRLLVL.

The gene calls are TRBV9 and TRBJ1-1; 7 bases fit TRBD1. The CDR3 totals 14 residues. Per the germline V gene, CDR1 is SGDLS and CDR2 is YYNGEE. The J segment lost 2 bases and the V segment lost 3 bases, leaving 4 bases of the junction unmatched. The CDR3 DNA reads TGTGCCAGCAGCGACAGGGGTAGAAACACTGAAGCTTTCTTT. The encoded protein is CASSDRGRNTEAFF.

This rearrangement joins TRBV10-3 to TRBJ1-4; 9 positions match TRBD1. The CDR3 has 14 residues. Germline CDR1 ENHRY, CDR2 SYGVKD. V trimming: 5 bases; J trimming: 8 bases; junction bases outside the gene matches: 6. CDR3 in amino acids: CAISPGTGREKLFF. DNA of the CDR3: TGTGCCATCAGTCCCGGGACAGGGCGAGAAAAACTGTTTTTT.

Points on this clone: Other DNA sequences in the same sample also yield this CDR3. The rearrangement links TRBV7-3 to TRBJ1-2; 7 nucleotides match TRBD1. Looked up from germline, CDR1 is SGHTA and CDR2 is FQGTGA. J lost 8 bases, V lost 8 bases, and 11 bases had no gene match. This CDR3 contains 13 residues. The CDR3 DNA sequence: TGTGCCAGCTCCCGGGAGGGGGCGCGAGGCTACACCTTC. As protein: CASSREGARGYTF.

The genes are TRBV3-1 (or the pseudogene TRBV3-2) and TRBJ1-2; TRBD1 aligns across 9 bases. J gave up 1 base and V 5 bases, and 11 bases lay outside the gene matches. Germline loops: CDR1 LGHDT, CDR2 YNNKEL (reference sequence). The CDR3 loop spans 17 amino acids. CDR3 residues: CASSYHSPGQGNYGYTF. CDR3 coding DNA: TGTGCCAGCAGCTACCATTCTCCGGGACAGGGTAACTATGGCTACACCTTC.

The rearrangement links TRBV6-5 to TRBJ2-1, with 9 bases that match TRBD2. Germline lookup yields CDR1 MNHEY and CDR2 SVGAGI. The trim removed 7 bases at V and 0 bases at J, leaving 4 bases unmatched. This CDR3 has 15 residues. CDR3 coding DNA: TGTGCCAGCACCGGGCGGGGGGGCTCCTACAATGAGCAGTTCTTC. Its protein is CASTGRGGSYNEQFF.

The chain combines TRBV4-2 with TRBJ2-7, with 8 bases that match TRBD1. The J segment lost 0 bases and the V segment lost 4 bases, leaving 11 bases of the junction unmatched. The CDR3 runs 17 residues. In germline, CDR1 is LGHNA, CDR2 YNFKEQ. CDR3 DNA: TGTGCCAGCAGCCGAGAGACAGGGGCGACTTACTCCTACGAGCAGTACTTC. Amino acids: CASSRETGATYSYEQYF.

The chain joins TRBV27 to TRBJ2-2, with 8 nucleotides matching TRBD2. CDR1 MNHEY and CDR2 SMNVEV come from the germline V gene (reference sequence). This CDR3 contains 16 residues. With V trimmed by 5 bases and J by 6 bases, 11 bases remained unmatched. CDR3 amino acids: CASSPPGGSWAGELFF. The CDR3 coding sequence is TGTGCCAGCAGTCCCCCGGGGGGGAGTTGGGCCGGGGAGCTGTTTTTT.

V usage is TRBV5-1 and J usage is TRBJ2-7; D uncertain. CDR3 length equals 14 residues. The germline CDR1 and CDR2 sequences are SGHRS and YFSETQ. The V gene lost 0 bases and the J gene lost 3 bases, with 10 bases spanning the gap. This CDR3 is CASSLDLGGYEQYF. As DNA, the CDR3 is TGCGCCAGCAGCTTGGATCTAGGTGGCTACGAGCAGTACTTC. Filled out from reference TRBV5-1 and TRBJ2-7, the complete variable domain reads KAGVTQTPRYLIKTRGQQVTLSCSPISGHRSVSWYQQTPGQGLQFLFEYFSETQRNKGNFPGRFSGRQFSNSRSEMNVSTLELGDSALYLCASSLDLGGYEQYFGPGTRLTVT.

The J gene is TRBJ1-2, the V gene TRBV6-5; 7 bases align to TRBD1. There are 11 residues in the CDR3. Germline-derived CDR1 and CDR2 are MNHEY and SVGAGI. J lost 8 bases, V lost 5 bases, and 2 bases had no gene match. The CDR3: CASSLGGGYTF. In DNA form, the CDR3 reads TGTGCCAGCAGTCTAGGGGGCGGCTACACCTTC.

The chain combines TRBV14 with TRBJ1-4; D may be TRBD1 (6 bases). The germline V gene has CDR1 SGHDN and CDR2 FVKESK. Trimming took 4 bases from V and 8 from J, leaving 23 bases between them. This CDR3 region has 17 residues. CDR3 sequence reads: CASSPSPSGVVSEKLFF. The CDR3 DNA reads TGTGCCAGCAGCCCCAGTCCTTCAGGGGTGGTAAGCGAAAAACTGTTTTTT.

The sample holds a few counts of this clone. CDR3 in amino acids: CASSVPGETQYF. The DNA for the CDR3 is TGTGCCAGCAGCGTACCAGGAGAGACCCAGTACTTC. The rearrangement links TRBV7-2 to TRBJ2-5, with unresolved D. This CDR3 region has 12 residues. V was pared by 5 bases and J by 4 bases, with 8 bases between. Per the germline V gene, CDR1 is SGHTA and CDR2 is FQGNSA.

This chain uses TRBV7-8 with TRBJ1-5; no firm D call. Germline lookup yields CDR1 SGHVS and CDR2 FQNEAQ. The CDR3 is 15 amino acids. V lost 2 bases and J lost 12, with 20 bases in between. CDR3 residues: CASSLKHPGIIDQHF. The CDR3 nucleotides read TGTGCCAGCAGCTTAAAACACCCGGGAATCATAGACCAGCATTTT.

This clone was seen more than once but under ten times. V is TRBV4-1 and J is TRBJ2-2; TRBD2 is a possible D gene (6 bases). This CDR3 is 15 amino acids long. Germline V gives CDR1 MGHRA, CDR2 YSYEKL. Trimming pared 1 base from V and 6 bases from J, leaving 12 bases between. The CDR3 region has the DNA TGCGCCAGCAGCCAAGTCACTAGCAGGTCCGGGGAGCTGTTTTTT. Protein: CASSQVTSRSGELFF.

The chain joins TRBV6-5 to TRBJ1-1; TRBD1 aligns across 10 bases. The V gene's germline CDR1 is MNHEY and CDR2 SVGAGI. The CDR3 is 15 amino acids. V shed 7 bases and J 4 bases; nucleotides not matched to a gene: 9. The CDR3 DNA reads TGTGCCAGCACTCCGCCGGGACAGGGGTCCACTGAAGCTTTCTTT. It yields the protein CASTPPGQGSTEAFF.

The CDR3 protein is CASSTGQGGSYEQYF. The CDR3 DNA follows: TGTGCCAGCAGCACTGGACAGGGTGGGTCCTACGAGCAGTACTTC. This chain uses TRBV5-6 with TRBJ2-7, with 8 nucleotides matching TRBD1. CDR1 and CDR2 from the germline V gene are SGHDT and YYEEEE. The CDR3 is 15 residues long. V lost 4 bases, J lost 1 base, and 7 bases stayed unmatched.

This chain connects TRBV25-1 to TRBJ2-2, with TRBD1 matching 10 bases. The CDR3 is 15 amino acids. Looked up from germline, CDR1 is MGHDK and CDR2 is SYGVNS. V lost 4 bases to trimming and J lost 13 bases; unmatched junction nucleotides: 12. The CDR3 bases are TGTGCCAGCAGTGGGCTGGGACAGGGGCCCTTTTTGCTGTTTTTT. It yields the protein CASSGLGQGPFLLFF. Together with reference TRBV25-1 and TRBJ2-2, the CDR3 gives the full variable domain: EADIYQTPRYLVIGTGKKITLECSQTMGHDKMYWYQQDPGMELHLIHYSYGVNSTEKGDLSSESTVSRIRTEHFPLTLESARPSHTSQYLCASSGLGQGPFLLFFGEGSRLTVL.

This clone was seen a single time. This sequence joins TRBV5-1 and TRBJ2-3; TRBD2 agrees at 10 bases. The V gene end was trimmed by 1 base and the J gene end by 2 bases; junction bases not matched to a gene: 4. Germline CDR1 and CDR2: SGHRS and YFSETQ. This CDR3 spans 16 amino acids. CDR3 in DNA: TGCGCCAGCAGCTTGTCTACTAGCGGGACCACAGATACGCAGTATTTT. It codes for CASSLSTSGTTDTQYF.